The clone carrying this T cell receptor beta chain was picked up a small number of times. This sample was included in a study of blood T cells in healthy people across ages. There are 16 residues in the CDR3. The V gene end was trimmed by 2 bases and the J gene end by 5 bases; junction bases not matched to a gene: 4. Germline lookup yields CDR1 LGHDT and CDR2 YNNKEL (reference sequence). A J-beta primer mix and a sample-barcoded 5' primer were used in a second PCR of about 7 to 12 cycles. TCRdb fed the 5' RACE reads into MiXCR, producing one record per CDR3 protein. The profile covers fewer than 950,000 distinct CDR3 sequences, with approximately 55% appearing a single time and 40% to 50% taken by the ten largest.

The sample was blood. This sequence was found in a man older than 75 in good health. The rearrangement uses TRBV3-1 and TRBJ2-4; the match to TRBD2 covers 12 bases. The CDR3 region has the DNA TGTGCCAGCAGCCAACCGGGACTAGCGGGTGAAAACATTCAGTACTTC. This encodes CASSQPGLAGENIQYF.